Listed below are T cell receptor beta chains from one sample, sequenced in a study of blood T cell repertoires in COVID-19. Clones were read by immunoSEQ multiplex PCR, and TCRdb kept only the in-frame ones, dropping some. This table holds tens of thousands of clones, more than 70% found once. The sequenced material came from peripheral blood. The source of these receptors is a woman aged 45-65 years with active or convalescent COVID-19. CDR3s include the opening cysteine and the closing phenylalanine or tryptophan. A D gene is named only where the DNA matches it firmly. Rows may omit the clone size; those that give it use once, few, many or a size class.

clone_size	cdr3_length	v_call	d_call	j_call	cdr3_aa	cdr3_nt
NA	15	TRBV7-3	TRBD1	TRBJ2-1	CASSLTLTGGDEQFF	TGTGCCAGCAGCTTAACCTTGACAGGGGGCGATGAGCAGTTCTTC
NA	15	TRBV2	TRBD1	TRBJ2-3	CASSLDRGAPDTQYF	TGTGCCAGCAGCTTGGACAGGGGAGCCCCAGATACGCAGTATTTT
NA	14	TRBV27	NA	TRBJ1-1	CASSFGHLNTEAFF	TGTGCCAGCAGTTTTGGACACTTAAACACTGAAGCTTTCTTT
NA	18	TRBV9	TRBD2	TRBJ2-1	CASSFEGLAGSSYNEQFF	TGTGCCAGCAGCTTCGAGGGACTAGCGGGAAGCTCCTACAATGAGCAGTTCTTC
NA	14	TRBV7-9	NA	TRBJ2-1	CASSLELGGIEQFF	TGTGCCAGCAGCTTAGAACTAGGCGGGATTGAGCAGTTCTTC
NA	15	TRBV10-3	TRBD1	TRBJ1-3	CAISAGQASGNTIYF	TGTGCCATCAGCGCAGGACAGGCCAGTGGAAACACCATATATTTT
NA	18	TRBV24-1	TRBD2	TRBJ2-1	CATITSGSRRGNYNEQFF	TGTGCCACCATCACTAGCGGGAGCCGTAGAGGTAACTACAATGAGCAGTTCTTC
NA	14	TRBV19	TRBD1	TRBJ1-5	CASSTRDRNQPQHF	TGTGCCAGTAGTACCCGGGACAGAAATCAGCCCCAGCATTTT
NA	13	TRBV28	NA	TRBJ1-1	CATSDNSNTEAFF	TGTGCCACCTCCGACAATTCGAACACTGAAGCTTTCTTT
NA	16	TRBV7-2	TRBD1	TRBJ2-4	CASSFGTGANKNIQYF	TGTGCCAGCAGCTTCGGGACAGGGGCGAACAAAAACATTCAGTACTTC
NA	14	TRBV3-1/TRBV3-2	TRBD1	TRBJ1-1	CASSQKGAAAEAFF	TGTGCCAGCAGCCAGAAGGGGGCCGCCGCTGAAGCTTTCTTT
NA	15	TRBV5-1	TRBD1	TRBJ2-2	CASSSGTAAAGELFF	TGCGCCAGCAGCTCCGGGACAGCTGCAGCCGGGGAGCTGTTTTTT
once	13	TRBV19	NA	TRBJ2-5	CASMDSLRETQYF	TGTGCCAGTATGGACTCCCTTCGAGAGACCCAGTACTTC
NA	15	TRBV27	TRBD2	TRBJ2-3	CASSSVTSGTDTQYF	TGTGCCAGCAGTTCGGTGACTAGCGGGACCGATACGCAGTATTTT
NA	15	TRBV30	NA	TRBJ2-1	CAWSVLGTAGDEQFF	TGTGCCTGGAGTGTACTCGGGACAGCGGGCGATGAGCAGTTCTTC
NA	14	TRBV20-1	TRBD2	TRBJ2-1	CSASGSGLSNEQFF	TGCAGTGCTAGTGGTAGCGGGCTAAGCAATGAGCAGTTCTTC
NA	18	TRBV5-8	TRBD1	TRBJ1-1	CASSSGEKIRDRGTEAFF	TGTGCCAGCAGCTCAGGGGAAAAGATCCGGGACAGGGGCACTGAAGCTTTCTTT
NA	13	TRBV3-1/TRBV3-2	NA	TRBJ2-1	CASSRGPRNEQFF	TGTGCCAGCAGCCGAGGGCCTCGGAATGAGCAGTTCTTC
NA	14	TRBV27	NA	TRBJ2-2	CASRQGLNTGELFF	TGTGCCAGCAGACAGGGATTAAACACCGGGGAGCTGTTTTTT
NA	13	TRBV27	NA	TRBJ1-5	CASSLWGQQPQHF	TGTGCCAGCAGTTTATGGGGGCAGCAGCCCCAGCATTTT
NA	15	TRBV28	NA	TRBJ2-2	CASSLTDRLTGELFF	TGTGCCAGCAGTCTAACAGACAGACTCACCGGGGAGCTGTTTTTT
few	14	TRBV29-1	NA	TRBJ2-1	CSVEGGPGYNEQFF	TGCAGCGTTGAGGGTGGGCCGGGGTACAATGAGCAGTTCTTC
NA	15	TRBV2	NA	TRBJ1-1	CASTLREAVNTEAFF	TGTGCCAGCACCCTACGGGAGGCAGTTAACACTGAAGCTTTCTTT
NA	17	TRBV5-6	TRBD1	TRBJ1-4	CASSSTAQGMTNEKLFF	TGTGCCAGCAGCTCGACGGCACAGGGGATGACTAATGAAAAACTGTTTTTT
few	14	TRBV2	NA	TRBJ2-1	CASVGQNYYNEQFF	TGTGCCAGCGTCGGACAGAACTACTACAATGAGCAGTTCTTC
NA	13	TRBV23-1	TRBD1	TRBJ1-5	CASSQGQGQPQHF	TGCGCCAGCAGTCAAGGACAGGGTCAGCCCCAGCATTTT
NA	15	TRBV27	TRBD1	TRBJ2-7	CASSLSGTGAYEQYF	TGTGCCAGCAGTTTATCGGGGACAGGGGCCTACGAGCAGTACTTC
NA	14	TRBV7-9	NA	TRBJ2-5	CASSFERLRETQYF	TGTGCCAGCAGCTTCGAGAGGTTGAGGGAGACCCAGTACTTC
NA	14	TRBV10-3	NA	TRBJ1-3	CAISESQGWDTIYF	TGTGCCATCAGTGAGTCACAGGGCTGGGACACCATATATTTT
NA	17	TRBV3-1/TRBV3-2	TRBD2	TRBJ2-1	CASSQGTSGRSYNEQFF	TGTGCCAGCAGCCAAGGGACTAGCGGGAGATCCTACAATGAGCAGTTCTTC
NA	16	TRBV7-9	TRBD2	TRBJ2-1	CASRRGSGSSYNEQFF	TGTGCCAGCAGGCGGGGGTCGGGAAGCTCCTACAATGAGCAGTTCTTC
NA	14	TRBV5-1	NA	TRBJ2-7	CASSLELGTYEQYF	TGCGCCAGCAGCTTGGAACTAGGGACATACGAGCAGTACTTC
NA	15	TRBV5-8	TRBD1	TRBJ1-5	CASSFPGGSYQPQHF	TGTGCCAGCAGCTTTCCAGGGGGGAGTTATCAGCCCCAGCATTTT
few	18	TRBV10-3	TRBD2	TRBJ2-3	CAISRPPRRSAGRDTQYF	TGTGCCATCAGTCGCCCCCCGCGGCGGTCAGCGGGGCGAGATACGCAGTATTTT
few	14	TRBV4-1	NA	TRBJ1-1	CASSQVSGIPEAFF	TGCGCCAGCAGCCAAGTCTCCGGGATACCTGAAGCTTTCTTT
NA	13	TRBV29-1	TRBD1	TRBJ1-1	CSTHRGANTEAFF	TGCAGCACACACAGGGGTGCGAACACTGAAGCTTTCTTT
once	15	TRBV25-1	TRBD2	TRBJ2-7	CASSEFGGGPFEQYF	TGTGCCAGCAGTGAATTTGGGGGAGGGCCCTTTGAGCAGTACTTC
NA	15	TRBV29-1	NA	TRBJ1-2	CSVGPGGGQDQERTF	TGCAGCGTTGGGCCGGGAGGGGGGCAGGATCAAGAGAGAACCTTC
NA	13	TRBV30	NA	TRBJ2-7	CAWNRGLNYEQYF	TGTGCCTGGAACAGGGGACTGAATTACGAGCAGTACTTC
NA	16	TRBV19	NA	TRBJ1-3	CASSIGDSHSGNTIYF	TGTGCCAGTAGTATAGGCGACAGCCACTCTGGAAACACCATATATTTT
NA	16	TRBV19	NA	TRBJ2-7	CASSYTLANFYYEQYF	TGTGCCAGTAGCTACACACTAGCAAACTTCTACTACGAGCAGTACTTC
NA	12	TRBV6-2/TRBV6-3	NA	TRBJ1-1	CASSQRGTEAFF	TGTGCCAGCAGTCAGCGAGGAACTGAAGCTTTCTTT
NA	14	TRBV2	NA	TRBJ2-2	CASSRGENTGELFF	TGTGCCAGCAGTCGCGGGGAAAACACCGGGGAGCTGTTTTTT
once	16	TRBV20-1	TRBD2	TRBJ2-1	CSASFAGGSLYNEQFF	TGCAGTGCTAGTTTTGCGGGAGGGAGCCTCTACAATGAGCAGTTCTTC